This T cell receptor beta chain was identified in a study of blood T cell repertoires in COVID-19. Background on the study: Some COVID-19 samples were acute and others convalescent; all came from the United States, Italy and Spain. PBMCs, B-cell-depleted T cells, or T cells were the source of the cDNA or gDNA that made up the material.

Original methodology: How many nucleated cells were present was estimated from reference gene primer amplification. Here immunoSEQ multiplex PCR was the method, and the copy in TCRdb shows in-frame clones only, minus some. V and J calls and clone size are those listed in that table; D and trimming were worked out from the DNA. The sample has nearly 110,000 clones, about 84% seen once. Input material: peripheral blood. The receptor was derived from a woman aged 60-70 years with acute or convalescent COVID-19.

CDR3 residues: CASGWLAGTGELFF. CDR3 in DNA: TGTGCTAGTGGTTGGCTAGCCGGCACCGGGGAGCTGTTTTTT. The chain carries TRBV12-5 and TRBJ2-2, with D possibly TRBD2 on 5 matching bases. Trimming shortened V by 4 bases and J by 4 bases, and 10 bases separated the two germline ends. Germline CDR1 and CDR2: LGHNT and FRNRAP. The CDR3 covers 14 residues. The whole variable domain, filled in from reference TRBV12-5 and TRBJ2-2, reads DARVTQTPRHKVTEMGQEVTMRCQPILGHNTVFWYRQTMMQGLELLAYFRNRAPLDDSGMPKDRFSAEMPDATLATLKIQPSEPRDSAVYFCASGWLAGTGELFFGEGSRLTVL.